This is a list of T cell receptor beta chains from one sample in a study of shared clonotypes between healthy human individuals. Sequenced by immunoSEQ multiplex PCR; TCRdb stores in-frame clones only, minus some. The table lists some 1,100,000 clones, 75% to 85% of them singletons, with 0.52% in the top ten. Sample: memory CD4+ T cells from PBMCs. The receptors stem from a man between 18 and 29 years old in good health. Some clones in this sample may be carry-over from other donors' samples. CDR3s include the opening cysteine and the closing phenylalanine or tryptophan. Fields, in order: CDR3 protein, CDR3 DNA, clone size, V gene, D gene, J gene. D genes are given only for firm matches. Only some rows state a clone size, as once, few, many or a class for expanded clones.

CDR3aa: CASSPDRVGTEAFF
CDR3nt: TGCGCCAGCAGCCCGGACAGGGTTGGGACTGAAGCTTTCTTT
abundance: .
v_gene: TRBV5-1
d_gene: TRBD1
j_gene: TRBJ1-1

CDR3aa: CASSAGVGGAVRTSYEQYF
CDR3nt: TGTGCCAGCAGCGCAGGGGTAGGGGGCGCCGTTCGTACCTCCTACGAGCAGTACTTC
abundance: .
v_gene: TRBV9
d_gene: TRBD1
j_gene: TRBJ2-7

CDR3aa: CASSLGTNEKLFF
CDR3nt: TGTGCCAGCAGCTTAGGGACCAATGAAAAACTGTTTTTT
abundance: .
v_gene: TRBV7-3
d_gene: .
j_gene: TRBJ1-4

CDR3aa: CASSEEWGNTIYF
CDR3nt: TGTGCCAGCAGTGAAGAGTGGGGAAACACCATATATTTT
abundance: .
v_gene: TRBV2
d_gene: .
j_gene: TRBJ1-3

CDR3aa: CAISLGTVIQSRANVLTF
CDR3nt: TGTGCCATCAGTTTAGGTACTGTGATACAAAGTCGGGCCAACGTCCTGACTTTC
abundance: .
v_gene: TRBV10-3
d_gene: .
j_gene: TRBJ2-6

CDR3aa: CASSQPGGYSGNTIYF
CDR3nt: TGTGCCAGCAGCCAACCAGGGGGGTACTCTGGAAACACCATATATTTT
abundance: .
v_gene: TRBV5-6
d_gene: TRBD1
j_gene: TRBJ1-3

CDR3aa: CASSLARVGGETQYF
CDR3nt: TGTGCCAGCAGCTTGGCCCGGGTTGGCGGCGAGACCCAGTACTTC
abundance: once
v_gene: TRBV5-4
d_gene: .
j_gene: TRBJ2-5

CDR3aa: CASSVQPYEQYF
CDR3nt: TGTGCCAGCAGTGTGCAGCCATACGAGCAGTACTTC
abundance: .
v_gene: TRBV11-3
d_gene: .
j_gene: TRBJ2-7

CDR3aa: CASSDRSSLVFF
CDR3nt: TGCGCCAGCAGTGACAGATCCTCGTTGGTGTTCTTC
abundance: .
v_gene: TRBV10-1
d_gene: .
j_gene: TRBJ2-1

CDR3aa: CASRPRDRGFMNTEAFF
CDR3nt: TGTGCCAGCAGGCCGCGGGACAGGGGGTTCATGAACACTGAAGCTTTCTTT
abundance: .
v_gene: TRBV2
d_gene: TRBD1
j_gene: TRBJ1-1

CDR3aa: CASSLVWLRNQPQHF
CDR3nt: TGTGCCAGCAGCTTAGTCTGGTTAAGAAATCAGCCCCAGCATTTT
abundance: .
v_gene: TRBV7-6
d_gene: .
j_gene: TRBJ1-5

CDR3aa: CASANSLIENTEAFF
CDR3nt: TGTGCCAGCGCAAACTCACTCATAGAGAACACTGAAGCTTTCTTT
abundance: .
v_gene: TRBV18
d_gene: .
j_gene: TRBJ1-1

CDR3aa: CAVRTGPGNTIYF
CDR3nt: TGTGCCGTACGGACAGGACCTGGAAACACCATATATTTT
abundance: .
v_gene: TRBV6-5
d_gene: TRBD1
j_gene: TRBJ1-3

CDR3aa: CASSERFYEQYF
CDR3nt: TGTGCCAGCAGTGAGCGGTTTTACGAGCAGTACTTC
abundance: many
v_gene: TRBV2
d_gene: .
j_gene: TRBJ2-7

CDR3aa: CASSPSVRVEAFF
CDR3nt: TGTGCCAGCTCACCGTCGGTCCGGGTTGAAGCTTTCTTT
abundance: .
v_gene: TRBV18
d_gene: .
j_gene: TRBJ1-1

CDR3aa: CASSLGLAGVPNQETQYF
CDR3nt: TGCGCCAGCAGCTTGGGACTAGCGGGGGTACCCAACCAAGAGACCCAGTACTTC
abundance: .
v_gene: TRBV5-1
d_gene: TRBD2
j_gene: TRBJ2-5

CDR3aa: CASSQRQGDIQYF
CDR3nt: TGCGCCAGCAGCCAGAGACAGGGGGACATTCAGTACTTC
abundance: few
v_gene: TRBV4-1
d_gene: TRBD1
j_gene: TRBJ2-4

CDR3aa: CASSPRDRGQETQYF
CDR3nt: TGTGCCAGCAGCCCTAGGGACAGGGGCCAAGAGACCCAGTACTTC
abundance: once
v_gene: TRBV4-2
d_gene: TRBD1
j_gene: TRBJ2-5

CDR3aa: CAIMTSGGLKQQFF
CDR3nt: TGTGCCATCATGACTAGCGGGGGACTGAAGCAGCAGTTCTTC
abundance: once
v_gene: TRBV10-3
d_gene: TRBD2
j_gene: TRBJ2-1

CDR3aa: CASQNRDRVTDTQYF
CDR3nt: TGTGCCAGCCAGAACCGGGACAGGGTCACAGATACGCAGTATTTT
abundance: .
v_gene: TRBV7-2
d_gene: TRBD1
j_gene: TRBJ2-3

CDR3aa: CASSPGQGDEQFF
CDR3nt: TGTGCCAGCAGCCCAGGACAGGGGGATGAGCAGTTCTTC
abundance: many
v_gene: TRBV5-6
d_gene: TRBD1
j_gene: TRBJ2-1

CDR3aa: CASGTPGLADTGELFF
CDR3nt: TGTGCCAGCGGAACTCCGGGACTAGCGGACACCGGGGAGCTGTTTTTT
abundance: .
v_gene: TRBV5-4
d_gene: TRBD2
j_gene: TRBJ2-2

CDR3aa: CASSLQGGTEAFF
CDR3nt: TGCGCCAGCAGCTTACAGGGCGGCACTGAAGCTTTCTTT
abundance: .
v_gene: TRBV5-1
d_gene: .
j_gene: TRBJ1-1

CDR3aa: CASSLRGASSYNEQFF
CDR3nt: TGTGCCAGCAGCCTACGGGGGGCCAGCTCCTACAATGAGCAGTTCTTC
abundance: .
v_gene: TRBV9
d_gene: .
j_gene: TRBJ2-1

CDR3aa: CAWIDRAPFTGELFF
CDR3nt: TGTGCCTGGATCGACAGGGCTCCTTTTACCGGGGAGCTGTTTTTT
abundance: .
v_gene: TRBV30
d_gene: TRBD1
j_gene: TRBJ2-2

CDR3aa: CASSSGQGRSPLHF
CDR3nt: TGTGCCAGCAGCTCCGGACAGGGGAGGTCACCCCTCCACTTT
abundance: .
v_gene: TRBV9
d_gene: TRBD1
j_gene: TRBJ1-6

CDR3aa: CASSRLAGGEQFF
CDR3nt: TGTGCCAGCAGCAGACTAGCGGGAGGGGAGCAGTTCTTC
abundance: many
v_gene: TRBV6-1
d_gene: TRBD2
j_gene: TRBJ2-1

CDR3aa: CASSPGRAGTGELFF
CDR3nt: TGTGCCAGCAGCCCAGGGCGAGCGGGAACTGGGGAGCTGTTTTTT
abundance: .
v_gene: TRBV7-3
d_gene: TRBD2
j_gene: TRBJ2-2

CDR3aa: CASSSQGPGANVLTF
CDR3nt: TGTGCCAGCAGCTCACAGGGACCCGGGGCCAACGTCCTGACTTTC
abundance: .
v_gene: TRBV11-3
d_gene: .
j_gene: TRBJ2-6

CDR3aa: CASNLWGATNEKLFF
CDR3nt: TGTGCCAGCAACCTATGGGGGGCAACTAATGAAAAACTGTTTTTT
abundance: .
v_gene: TRBV5-6
d_gene: .
j_gene: TRBJ1-4

CDR3aa: CASSGLVDTGNNEQFF
CDR3nt: TGTGCCAGCAGTGGTCTCGTAGATACAGGTAACAATGAGCAGTTCTTC
abundance: .
v_gene: TRBV6-1
d_gene: .
j_gene: TRBJ2-1

CDR3aa: CASDRSNYGYTF
CDR3nt: TGTGCCAGCGACCGGAGCAACTATGGCTACACCTTC
abundance: .
v_gene: TRBV2
d_gene: .
j_gene: TRBJ1-2

CDR3aa: CASSLKAGTEAFF
CDR3nt: TGTGCCAGCAGCCTAAAAGCGGGGACTGAAGCTTTCTTT
abundance: .
v_gene: TRBV5-4
d_gene: .
j_gene: TRBJ1-1

CDR3aa: CASSKQGASGGTDTQYF
CDR3nt: TGTGCCAGCAGCAAGCAGGGGGCAAGTGGGGGCACAGATACGCAGTATTTT
abundance: .
v_gene: TRBV5-6
d_gene: TRBD1
j_gene: TRBJ2-3

CDR3aa: CASSPRGYQETQYF
CDR3nt: TGTGCCAGCAGTCCTCGGGGGTACCAAGAGACCCAGTACTTC
abundance: few
v_gene: TRBV28
d_gene: .
j_gene: TRBJ2-5

CDR3aa: CASSYPGPEAFF
CDR3nt: TGTGCCAGCAGTTATCCAGGGCCTGAAGCTTTCTTT
abundance: few
v_gene: TRBV6-6
d_gene: .
j_gene: TRBJ1-1

CDR3aa: CASSPDGTPYEQYF
CDR3nt: TGCGCCAGCAGCCCCGACGGGACCCCCTACGAGCAGTACTTC
abundance: .
v_gene: TRBV5-1
d_gene: .
j_gene: TRBJ2-7

CDR3aa: CASSLFGPNTEAFF
CDR3nt: TGTGCCAGCAGCTTATTCGGGCCGAACACTGAAGCTTTCTTT
abundance: few
v_gene: TRBV7-2
d_gene: .
j_gene: TRBJ1-1

CDR3aa: CASSGQLLNQPQHF
CDR3nt: TGTGCCAGCAGTGGACAGCTGCTGAATCAGCCCCAGCATTTT
abundance: once
v_gene: TRBV2
d_gene: .
j_gene: TRBJ1-5

CDR3aa: CASSPSRADTQYF
CDR3nt: TGTGCCAGCAGCCCCTCGAGGGCAGATACGCAGTATTTT
abundance: .
v_gene: TRBV7-9
d_gene: .
j_gene: TRBJ2-3

CDR3aa: CASSLDGTSADTQYF
CDR3nt: TGTGCCAGCAGCTTAGACGGGACTAGTGCAGATACGCAGTATTTT
abundance: .
v_gene: TRBV11-2
d_gene: TRBD2
j_gene: TRBJ2-3

CDR3aa: CAITEFTDQPQHF
CDR3nt: TGTGCCATCACCGAATTCACCGATCAGCCCCAGCATTTT
abundance: once
v_gene: TRBV10-3
d_gene: .
j_gene: TRBJ1-5

CDR3aa: CASRGRDTPPSGANVLTF
CDR3nt: TGCGCCAGCCGTGGGAGGGACACACCTCCCTCTGGGGCCAACGTCCTGACTTTC
abundance: .
v_gene: TRBV5-1
d_gene: .
j_gene: TRBJ2-6